This TCR beta chain was recovered during a study of long-term antiretroviral therapy in people with HIV. As regards this clone: The antigen is unknown.

CDR1 and CDR2 (germline): LNHNV, YYDKDF (reference sequence). With 2 bases clipped from V and 4 bases from J, the junction kept 7 bases outside the gene matches. The CDR3 sequence is 16 residues long. Version v3.0 of the immunoSEQ assay was performed at survey level. Sequenced by immunoSEQ multiplex PCR; TCRdb stores in-frame clones only, minus some. The sample has roughly 16,000 clones, around 74% seen once; the top ten hold roughly 15%. Study-level results: Whichever time point was examined, clones expanded before ART dominated the repertoire. Patients on ART gained diversity, which nonetheless stayed below transplant donor controls.

The chain recombines TRBV15 with TRBJ2-7; 11 bases align to TRBD2. This TCR came from a man aged 25 to 40 with HIV. Sequencing was performed on unsorted PBMCs, taken less than 2.2 years before starting antiretroviral therapy. The CDR3 nucleotides are TGTGCCACCAGCAGATCCGGGACTAGCGGACAATACGAGCAGTACTTC. Amino acid sequence: CATSRSGTSGQYEQYF.